This TCR beta chain stems from a study of blood T cell repertoires in COVID-19. Study at large: Samples representing acute and convalescent COVID-19 were sourced from the United States, Italy and Spain. Sample material is recorded as cDNA or gDNA derived from T cells, B-cell-depleted T cells, or PBMCs.

This CDR3 comprises 13 residues. Losses at the gene ends were 5 bases for V and 5 bases for J; bases not matched to a gene: 5. Germline CDR1 reads LGHDT; CDR2 reads YNNKEL (reference sequence). In the source study's methods: Counts of nucleated cells, estimated from reference gene primer amplification, were obtained. Only in-frame clones appear in the TCRdb table, and some are missing; sequencing was by immunoSEQ multiplex PCR. V and J calls plus clone size are reproduced from that table; the DNA served to infer D and trimming. Here the sample spans about 73,000 clones, about four fifths being singletons.

V usage is TRBV3-1 (or the pseudogene TRBV3-2) and J usage is TRBJ1-2; 7 bases fit TRBD1. The sequencing input was peripheral blood. This receptor was taken from a human donor in a cohort sampled during active COVID-19. Here the CDR3 reads CASSSGQAYGYTF. The CDR3 DNA follows: TGTGCCAGCAGCTCCGGACAGGCGTATGGCTACACCTTC.